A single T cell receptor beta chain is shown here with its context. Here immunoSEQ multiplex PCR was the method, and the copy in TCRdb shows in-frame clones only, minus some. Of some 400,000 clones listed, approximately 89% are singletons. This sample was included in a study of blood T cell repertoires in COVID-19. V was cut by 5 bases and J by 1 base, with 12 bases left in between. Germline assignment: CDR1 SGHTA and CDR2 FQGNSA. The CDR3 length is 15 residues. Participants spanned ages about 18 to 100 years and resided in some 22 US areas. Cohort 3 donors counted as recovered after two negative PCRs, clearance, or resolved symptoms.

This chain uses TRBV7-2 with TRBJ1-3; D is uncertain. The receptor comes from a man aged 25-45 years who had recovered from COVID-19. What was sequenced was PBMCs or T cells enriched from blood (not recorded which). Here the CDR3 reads CASSPRGISGNTIYF. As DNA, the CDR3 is TGTGCCAGCAGCCCCCGAGGGATATCTGGAAACACCATATATTTT.